The next 16 T cell receptor beta chains were all read from a single sample in a study of blood T cell repertoires in COVID-19. The method was immunoSEQ multiplex PCR; TCRdb's version includes in-frame clones alone and lacks a portion of them. The sample contains approximately 230,000 clones, around 88% of which appear only once. The sample was peripheral blood. The receptors come from an elderly man with acute or convalescent COVID-19.

The chain uses TRBV28 and TRBJ2-2; 8 bases fit TRBD2. CDR3 length: 15 residues. Germline trimming cut 3 bases from V and 4 bases from J; bases unmatched to any gene: 4. CDR1 and CDR2 (germline): MDHEN, SYDVKM. The CDR3 bases are TGTGCCAGCAGTTTTTACACTAGCGGCACCGGGGAGCTGTTTTTT. Protein sequence: CASSFYTSGTGELFF.

This clone was seen once. The rearrangement links TRBV5-6 to TRBJ1-1; the D is unclear. The CDR3 is 14 amino acids. Per the germline V gene, CDR1 is SGHDT and CDR2 is YYEEEE. Trimming left V 0 bases short and J 1 base short, with 7 bases between. CDR3 nucleotide sequence: TGTGCCAGCAGCTTGGCCGGGGAGAACACTGAAGCTTTCTTT. It translates to CASSLAGENTEAFF.

The chain employs TRBV18 and TRBJ2-5; D gene uncertain. The ends were cut back, 3 bases at V and 5 bases at J, with 4 bases in the middle. CDR3 size: 11 residues. Germline CDR1 and CDR2: KGHSH and LQKENI. CDR3 in amino acids: CASSPEETQYF. CDR3 nucleotide sequence: TGTGCCAGCTCACCGGAGGAGACCCAGTACTTC.

A few counts support this clone. The chain combines TRBV28 with TRBJ1-1, with D unresolved. Germline values: CDR1 MDHEN, CDR2 SYDVKM. The CDR3 has 13 amino acids. Trimming removed 3 bases at V and 3 bases at J, with 8 bases between. The CDR3 DNA reads TGTGCCAGCAGTTTGGGAGGAGACACTGAAGCTTTCTTT. Its translation is CASSLGGDTEAFF.

V is TRBV6-1 and J is TRBJ2-1; D is unclear. The CDR3 runs 14 residues. From germline, CDR1 is MNHNS and CDR2 SASEGT. Trimming took 2 bases from V and 6 from J, leaving 11 bases between them. Here the CDR3 reads CASSESTHFNEQFF. CDR3 DNA: TGTGCCAGCAGTGAATCAACCCACTTCAATGAGCAGTTCTTC.

V usage is TRBV19 and J usage is TRBJ1-2; 8 nucleotides agree with TRBD1. Germline CDR1 and CDR2: LNHDA and SQIVND (reference sequence). CDR3 size: 17 residues. Trimming took 3 bases from V and 0 from J; bases not matched to a gene: 9. Here the CDR3 reads CASSISNRGTSNYGYTF. The CDR3 DNA reads TGTGCCAGTAGTATTTCTAACAGGGGGACTTCTAACTATGGCTACACCTTC.

The V call is TRBV7-6, the J call TRBJ2-3, with 14 bases that match TRBD2. Trimming removed 3 bases from V and 0 bases from J; junction bases left unmatched: 2. Germline CDR1 reads SGHVS; CDR2 reads FNYEAQ. CDR3 size: 17 residues. The CDR3 sequence: CASSLTSGRVSTDTQYF. CDR3 nucleotides: TGTGCCAGCAGCTTGACTAGCGGGAGGGTTAGCACAGATACGCAGTATTTT.

The chain recombines TRBV7-9 with TRBJ2-2; 9 bases line up with TRBD1. The V segment lost 1 base and the J segment 6 bases; nucleotides outside the gene matches: 15. Germline CDR1 SEHNR, CDR2 FQNEAQ (reference sequence). The length of the CDR3 is 19 residues. DNA of the CDR3: TGTGCCAGCAGCTTAGTTGGGACAGGGAACCAAGTTTCCGCCGGGGAGCTGTTTTTT. Its protein product is CASSLVGTGNQVSAGELFF.

The gene calls are TRBV9 and TRBJ1-6, with a possible D match to TRBD1 (5 bases). The germline V and J ends were trimmed by 0 bases and 8 bases, with 15 bases remaining between them. The CDR3 contains 16 residues. Germline lookup yields CDR1 SGDLS and CDR2 YYNGEE. CDR3 region: CASSVEPTENYSPLHF. The CDR3 bases are TGTGCCAGCAGCGTAGAGCCGACAGAGAACTATTCACCCCTCCACTTT.

The rearrangement uses TRBV6-5 and TRBJ1-3; D might be TRBD1 (5 bases). CDR1 and CDR2 from the germline V gene are MNHEY and SVGAGI. The length of the CDR3 is 15 residues. V was pared by 5 bases and J by 5 bases, with 16 bases between. The CDR3 sequence: CASSKQTELRNTIYF. CDR3 coding DNA: TGTGCCAGCAGTAAACAGACAGAATTGAGAAACACCATATATTTT.

V usage is TRBV6-6 and J usage is TRBJ2-5; D remains unclear. The CDR3 consists of 13 residues. The V and J ends lost 8 bases and 5 bases respectively, with 15 bases between them. CDR1 is MNHNY, CDR2 SVGAGI, per germline (reference sequence). The CDR3 DNA reads as TGTGCCAGCCGTAGCTTAGACCGGGAGACCCAGTACTTC. Translated, it gives CASRSLDRETQYF.

Regarding this clone: A junction end diverges from the germline sequence, so it may reflect a read error. The chain joins TRBV5-1 to TRBJ1-2; tentatively, D is TRBD1 (5 bases). CDR3 size: 14 residues. CDR1 is SGHRS and CDR2 is YFSETQ in the germline V gene. The CDR3 reads CASGLVGVNYGYTF. The CDR3 coding sequence is TGCGCCAGCGGCTTGGTAGGGGTTAACTATGGCTACACCTTC.

This chain uses TRBV5-1 with TRBJ2-5; 7 bases agree with TRBD1. The length of the CDR3 is 14 residues. In germline, CDR1 is SGHRS, CDR2 YFSETQ. The ends lost 4 bases at V and 3 bases at J; junction bases unmatched: 6. This chain's CDR3 is CASSAGTVKETQYF. The DNA of the CDR3 is TGCGCCAGCAGCGCCGGGACAGTGAAAGAGACCCAGTACTTC.

The chain links TRBV19 to TRBJ2-3; 8 nucleotides line up with TRBD2. Trimming removed 2 bases from V and 0 bases from J; junction bases left unmatched: 4. The CDR3 is 16 amino acids. Germline lookup yields CDR1 LNHDA and CDR2 SQIVND (reference sequence). The DNA of the CDR3 is TGTGCCAGTAGTATATGGATAGCGGGGAGCACAGATACGCAGTATTTT. Protein product: CASSIWIAGSTDTQYF.

This chain connects TRBV19 to TRBJ1-1, with 8 bases lining up with TRBD1. With V trimmed by 5 bases and J by 0 bases, 2 bases remained unmatched. Germline V gives CDR1 LNHDA, CDR2 SQIVND (reference sequence). CDR3 length equals 14 residues. As DNA, the CDR3 is TGTGCCAGTAGTCGACAGGGGATGAACACTGAAGCTTTCTTT. Translation gives CASSRQGMNTEAFF.

The chain has TRBV19 and TRBJ1-5; 7 bases agree with TRBD1. This CDR3 is 14 amino acids long. Germline-derived CDR1 and CDR2 are LNHDA and SQIVND (reference sequence). After removal of 4 bases from V and 5 bases from J, the junction contained 5 bases not matched to a gene. CDR3 in amino acids: CASSRQGRDQPQHF. In nucleotides, the CDR3 is TGTGCCAGTAGTAGACAGGGCAGGGATCAGCCCCAGCATTTT.